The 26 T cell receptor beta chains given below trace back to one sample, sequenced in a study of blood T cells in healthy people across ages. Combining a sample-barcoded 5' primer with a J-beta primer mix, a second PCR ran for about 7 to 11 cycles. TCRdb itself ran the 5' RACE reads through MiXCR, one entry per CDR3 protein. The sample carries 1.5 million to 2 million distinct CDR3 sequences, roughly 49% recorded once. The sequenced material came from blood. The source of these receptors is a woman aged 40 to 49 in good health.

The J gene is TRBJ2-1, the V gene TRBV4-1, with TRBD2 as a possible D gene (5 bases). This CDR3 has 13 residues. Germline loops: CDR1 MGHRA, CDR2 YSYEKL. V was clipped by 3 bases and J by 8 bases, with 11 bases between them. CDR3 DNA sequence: TGCGCCAGCAGCCAGGAGGAGATGGATGAGCAGTTCTTC. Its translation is CASSQEEMDEQFF.

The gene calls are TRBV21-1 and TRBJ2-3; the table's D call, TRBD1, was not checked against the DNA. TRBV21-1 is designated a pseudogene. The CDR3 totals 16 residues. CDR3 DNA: TGTGCCAGCAGCAACCCCGAGACAGCCCTCACAGATACGCAGTATTTT. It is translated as CASSNPETALTDTQYF.

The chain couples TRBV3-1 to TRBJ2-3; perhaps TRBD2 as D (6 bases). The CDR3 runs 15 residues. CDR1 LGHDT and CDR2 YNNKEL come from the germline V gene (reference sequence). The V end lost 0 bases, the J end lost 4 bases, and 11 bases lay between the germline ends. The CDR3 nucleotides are TGTGCCAGCAGCCAAGAGGGGGGACCGGCAGATACGCAGTATTTT. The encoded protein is CASSQEGGPADTQYF.

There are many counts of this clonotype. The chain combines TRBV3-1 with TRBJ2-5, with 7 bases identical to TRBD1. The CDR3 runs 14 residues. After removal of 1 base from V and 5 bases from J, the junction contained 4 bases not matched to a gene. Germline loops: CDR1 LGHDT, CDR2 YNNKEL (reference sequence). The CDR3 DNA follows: TGTGCCAGCAGCCAAGCGACAGGGATGGAGACCCAGTACTTC. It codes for CASSQATGMETQYF.

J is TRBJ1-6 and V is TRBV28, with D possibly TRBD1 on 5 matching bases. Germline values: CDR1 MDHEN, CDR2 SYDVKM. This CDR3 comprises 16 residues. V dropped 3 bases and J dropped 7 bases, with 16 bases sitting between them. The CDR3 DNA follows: TGTGCCAGCAGTTTCGGCAGGGTGGCTAGGAATTCACCCCTCCACTTT. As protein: CASSFGRVARNSPLHF.

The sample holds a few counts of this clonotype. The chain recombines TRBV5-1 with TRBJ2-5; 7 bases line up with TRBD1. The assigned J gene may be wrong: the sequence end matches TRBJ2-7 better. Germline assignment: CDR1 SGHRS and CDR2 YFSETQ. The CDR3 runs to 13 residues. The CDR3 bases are TGCGCCAGCACGGTACAGGGGTACGACGAGCAGTACTTC. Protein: CASTVQGYDEQYF.

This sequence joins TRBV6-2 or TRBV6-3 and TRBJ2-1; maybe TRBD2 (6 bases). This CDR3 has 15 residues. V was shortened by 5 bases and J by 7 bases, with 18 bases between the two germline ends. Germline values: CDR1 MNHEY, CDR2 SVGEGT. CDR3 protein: CASSTYLTSNNEQFF. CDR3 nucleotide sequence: TGTGCCAGCAGTACTTACCTTACTAGCAATAATGAGCAGTTCTTC.

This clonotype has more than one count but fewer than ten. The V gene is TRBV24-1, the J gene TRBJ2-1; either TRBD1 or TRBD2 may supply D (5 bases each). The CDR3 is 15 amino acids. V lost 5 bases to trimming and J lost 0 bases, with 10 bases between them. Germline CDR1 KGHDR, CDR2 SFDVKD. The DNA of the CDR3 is TGTGCCACCAGTGGAGGGGAAAGCTCCTACAATGAGCAGTTCTTC. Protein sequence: CATSGGESSYNEQFF.

CDR3 DNA: TGTGCCAGCAGCCAAGCTGTAGCGGGGGGAACAAATACGCAGTATTTT. Its translation: CASSQAVAGGTNTQYF. This chain uses TRBV4-2 with TRBJ2-3, with 10 bases identical to TRBD2. The CDR3 is made up of 16 amino acids. The V gene's germline CDR1 is LGHNA and CDR2 YNFKEQ. Losses at the gene ends were 1 base for V and 7 bases for J; bases not matched to a gene: 8.

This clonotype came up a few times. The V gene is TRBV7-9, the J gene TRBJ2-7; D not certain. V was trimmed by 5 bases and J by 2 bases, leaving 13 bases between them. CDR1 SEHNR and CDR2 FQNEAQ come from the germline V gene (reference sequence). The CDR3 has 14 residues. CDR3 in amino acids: CASSQPAPAYEQYF. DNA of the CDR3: TGTGCCAGCAGCCAACCGGCCCCTGCCTACGAGCAGTACTTC.

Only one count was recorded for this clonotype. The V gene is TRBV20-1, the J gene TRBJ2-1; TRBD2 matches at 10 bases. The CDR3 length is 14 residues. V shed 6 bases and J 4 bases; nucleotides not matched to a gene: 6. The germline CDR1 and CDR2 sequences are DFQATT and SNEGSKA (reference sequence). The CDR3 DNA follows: TGCAGTGCACCCGGACTAGCGGCTTACAATGAGCAGTTCTTC. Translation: CSAPGLAAYNEQFF.

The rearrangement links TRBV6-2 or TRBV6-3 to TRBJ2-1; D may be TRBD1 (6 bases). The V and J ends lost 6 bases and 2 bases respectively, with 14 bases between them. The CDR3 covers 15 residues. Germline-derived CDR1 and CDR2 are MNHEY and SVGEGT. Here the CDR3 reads CASRPGAPTYNEQFF. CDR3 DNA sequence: TGTGCCAGCAGGCCAGGGGCGCCTACCTACAATGAGCAGTTCTTC.

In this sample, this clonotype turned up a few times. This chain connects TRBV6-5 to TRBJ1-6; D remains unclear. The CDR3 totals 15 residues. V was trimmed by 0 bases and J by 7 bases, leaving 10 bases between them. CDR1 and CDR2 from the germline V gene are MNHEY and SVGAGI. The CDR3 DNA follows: TGTGCCAGCAGTTACTCGAGTCTGGCAAATTCACCCCTCCACTTT. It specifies CASSYSSLANSPLHF.

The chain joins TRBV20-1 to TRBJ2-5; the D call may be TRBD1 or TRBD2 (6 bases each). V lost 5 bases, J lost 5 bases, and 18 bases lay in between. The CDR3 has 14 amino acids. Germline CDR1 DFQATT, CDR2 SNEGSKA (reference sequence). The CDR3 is CSARTLRGRETQYF. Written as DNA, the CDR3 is TGCAGTGCTCGTACCCTAAGGGGGAGGGAGACCCAGTACTTC.

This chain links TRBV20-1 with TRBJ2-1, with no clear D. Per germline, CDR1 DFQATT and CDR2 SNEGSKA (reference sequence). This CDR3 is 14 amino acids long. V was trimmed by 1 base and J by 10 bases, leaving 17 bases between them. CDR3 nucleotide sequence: TGCAGTGCTAGAGGGCTGACTGGCAGTGCGGAGCAGTTCTTC. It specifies CSARGLTGSAEQFF.

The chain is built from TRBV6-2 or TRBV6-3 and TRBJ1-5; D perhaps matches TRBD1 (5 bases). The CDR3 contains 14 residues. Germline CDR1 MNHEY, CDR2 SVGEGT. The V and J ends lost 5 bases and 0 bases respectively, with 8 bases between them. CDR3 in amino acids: CASSQQDSNQPQHF. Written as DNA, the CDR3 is TGTGCCAGCAGTCAACAGGATAGCAATCAGCCCCAGCATTTT.

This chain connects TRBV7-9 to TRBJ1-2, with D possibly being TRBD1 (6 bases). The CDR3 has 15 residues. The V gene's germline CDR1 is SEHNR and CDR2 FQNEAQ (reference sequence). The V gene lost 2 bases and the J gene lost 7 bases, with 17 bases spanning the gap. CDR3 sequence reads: CASSLPPTGTAGYTF. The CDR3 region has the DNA TGTGCCAGCAGCTTACCCCCCACAGGGACCGCTGGCTACACCTTC.

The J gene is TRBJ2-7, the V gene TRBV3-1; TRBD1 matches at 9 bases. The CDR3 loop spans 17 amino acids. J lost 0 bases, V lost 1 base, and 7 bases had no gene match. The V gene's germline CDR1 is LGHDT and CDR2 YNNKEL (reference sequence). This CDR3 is CASSQVPGTGSSYEQYF. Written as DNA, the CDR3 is TGTGCCAGCAGCCAAGTGCCCGGGACAGGGAGCTCCTACGAGCAGTACTTC.

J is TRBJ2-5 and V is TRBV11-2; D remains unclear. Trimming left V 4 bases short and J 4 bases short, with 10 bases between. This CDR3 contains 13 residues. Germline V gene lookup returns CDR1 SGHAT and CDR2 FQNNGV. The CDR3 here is CASSYRWGETQYF. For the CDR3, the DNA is TGTGCCAGCAGCTACCGGTGGGGAGAGACCCAGTACTTC.

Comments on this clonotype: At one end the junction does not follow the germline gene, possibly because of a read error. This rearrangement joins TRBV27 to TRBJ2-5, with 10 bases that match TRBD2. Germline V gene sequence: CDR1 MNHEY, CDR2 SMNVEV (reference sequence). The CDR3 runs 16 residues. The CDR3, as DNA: TGTGCCAGCAGTTTAGTGGCTAGCGGGGGACGAGAGTCCCAGTACTTC. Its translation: CASSLVASGGRESQYF.

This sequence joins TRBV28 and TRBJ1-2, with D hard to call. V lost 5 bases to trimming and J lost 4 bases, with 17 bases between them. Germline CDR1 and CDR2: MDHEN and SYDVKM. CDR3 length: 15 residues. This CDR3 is CASSPRSPSFYGYTF. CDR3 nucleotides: TGTGCCAGCAGTCCACGATCGCCCTCATTCTATGGCTACACCTTC.

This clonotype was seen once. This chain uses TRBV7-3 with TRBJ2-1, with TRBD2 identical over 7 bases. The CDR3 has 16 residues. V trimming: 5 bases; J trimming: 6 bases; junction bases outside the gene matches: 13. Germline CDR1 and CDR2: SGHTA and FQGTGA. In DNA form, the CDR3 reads TGTGCCAGCAGCCGCGTGGGACCAGCGGGGACCAATGAGCAGTTCTTC. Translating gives CASSRVGPAGTNEQFF.

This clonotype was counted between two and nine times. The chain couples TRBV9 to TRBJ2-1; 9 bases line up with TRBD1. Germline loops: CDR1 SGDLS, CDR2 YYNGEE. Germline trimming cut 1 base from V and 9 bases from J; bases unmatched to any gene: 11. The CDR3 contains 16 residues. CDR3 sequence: CASSVPGTGPMGEQFF. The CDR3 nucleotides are TGTGCCAGCAGCGTACCCGGGACAGGGCCAATGGGTGAGCAGTTCTTC.

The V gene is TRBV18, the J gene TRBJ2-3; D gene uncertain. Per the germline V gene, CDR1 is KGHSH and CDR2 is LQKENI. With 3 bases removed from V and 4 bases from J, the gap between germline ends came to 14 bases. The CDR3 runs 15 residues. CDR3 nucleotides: TGTGCCAGCTCACCGTTCTTGGGCGGTGCAGATACGCAGTATTTT. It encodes CASSPFLGGADTQYF.

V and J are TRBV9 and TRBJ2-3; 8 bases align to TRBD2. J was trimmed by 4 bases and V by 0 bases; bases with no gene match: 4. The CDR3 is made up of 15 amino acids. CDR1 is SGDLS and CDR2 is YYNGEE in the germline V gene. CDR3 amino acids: CASSVAGLDPDTQYF. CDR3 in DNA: TGTGCCAGCAGCGTAGCGGGACTAGACCCAGATACGCAGTATTTT.

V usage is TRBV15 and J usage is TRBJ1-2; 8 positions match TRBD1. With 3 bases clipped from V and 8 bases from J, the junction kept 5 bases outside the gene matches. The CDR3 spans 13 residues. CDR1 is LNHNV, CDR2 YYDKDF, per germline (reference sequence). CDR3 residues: CATSRDRVWGYTF. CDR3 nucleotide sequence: TGTGCCACCAGCAGGGACAGGGTGTGGGGCTACACCTTC.